The 26 T cell receptor beta chains presented below share a single source sample, sequenced in a study of cytomegalovirus exposure and HLA in healthy donors. Primers for the PCR totalled 60 Vbeta and 13 Jbeta. TCRdb's copy holds only in-frame clones and misses some; the assay was immunoSEQ multiplex PCR. This sample has tens of thousands of clones, with roughly nine tenths found just once. The source material was PBMCs. These receptors were obtained from a woman aged 30 to 39 in good health and CMV-seropositive.

J is TRBJ2-1 and V is TRBV5-8, with TRBD2 identical over 7 bases. V lost 1 base to trimming and J lost 2 bases; unmatched junction nucleotides: 6. The CDR3 has 16 amino acids. Germline V gene data show CDR1 as SGHTS and CDR2 as YDEGEE. CDR3 bases: TGTGCCAGCAGCTTGATCGGCGGGAGAACCTACAATGAGCAGTTCTTC. Its translation is CASSLIGGRTYNEQFF.

This clone appeared once. The chain employs TRBV9 and TRBJ2-5, with TRBD2 matching 8 bases. Germline loops: CDR1 SGDLS, CDR2 YYNGEE. The CDR3 covers 15 residues. V lost 0 bases and J lost 5; bases outside the gene matches: 6. This CDR3 reads CASSVGAGGRETQYF. The CDR3 nucleotides read TGTGCCAGCAGCGTAGGGGCGGGAGGACGGGAGACCCAGTACTTC.

The chain employs TRBV2 and TRBJ1-4; D possibly corresponds to TRBD1 (5 bases). The CDR3 has 16 amino acids. Between the trimmed V and J ends, which lost 4 bases and 4 bases, there was a span of 16 bases. Germline V gene lookup returns CDR1 SNHLY and CDR2 FYNNEI. CDR3 coding DNA: TGTGCCAGCAGTGGCCCCAAGTCAGGGAATAATGAAAAACTGTTTTTT. Its protein is CASSGPKSGNNEKLFF.

V gene TRBV10-1 combines with J gene TRBJ2-2; D is perhaps TRBD2 (5 bases). This CDR3 region has 14 residues. Trimming cost V 8 bases and J 1 base, with 11 bases left between them. Germline V lookup: CDR1 WNHNN, CDR2 SYGVQD (reference sequence). In DNA form, the CDR3 reads TGCGCCAGCCGGCCAGGAGGGAACACCGGGGAGCTGTTTTTT. It specifies CASRPGGNTGELFF.

The V and J genes are TRBV6-1 and TRBJ1-3; 7 bases agree with TRBD1. V lost 5 bases to trimming and J lost 0 bases; unmatched junction nucleotides: 4. Germline V gives CDR1 MNHNS, CDR2 SASEGT. The CDR3 runs to 15 residues. The CDR3 bases are TGTGCCAGCAGTCGCACAGGGGTCTCTGGAAACACCATATATTTT. It codes for CASSRTGVSGNTIYF.

The chain uses TRBV11-2 and TRBJ2-2; possibly TRBD1 for D (5 bases). The CDR3 is 14 residues long. Looked up from germline, CDR1 is SGHAT and CDR2 is FQNNGV. Trimming left V 0 bases short and J 7 bases short, with 9 bases between. CDR3 in DNA: TGTGCCAGCAGCTTAGATCGAAGGGGCGGGGAGCTGTTTTTT. This translates into CASSLDRRGGELFF.

This clone was counted once. The chain employs TRBV2 and TRBJ2-1; 7 nucleotides line up with TRBD2. CDR1 is SNHLY and CDR2 is FYNNEI in the germline V gene. Germline trimming cut 9 bases from V and 2 bases from J; bases unmatched to any gene: 4. This CDR3 region has 13 residues. The CDR3 is CARQTSPYNEQFF. CDR3 DNA sequence: TGTGCCAGGCAGACTAGCCCCTACAATGAGCAGTTCTTC.

The chain uses TRBV30 and TRBJ1-5, with D tentatively TRBD1 (5 bases). Germline V gene sequence: CDR1 GTSNPN, CDR2 SVGIG (reference sequence). CDR3 length: 15 amino acids. V was shortened by 3 bases and J by 2 bases, with 14 bases between the two germline ends. The CDR3 nucleotides read TGTGCCTGGAGCTTAGACAGTTATGGCAATCAGCCCCAGCATTTT. Its protein is CAWSLDSYGNQPQHF.

This rearrangement joins TRBV29-1 to TRBJ1-1; a possible D gene is TRBD1 (6 bases). The CDR3 has 16 residues. V was clipped by 3 bases and J by 6 bases, with 23 bases between them. CDR1 and CDR2 (germline): SQVTM, ANQGSEA. This CDR3 is CSVEPLTGGRGAEAFF. As DNA, the CDR3 is TGCAGCGTTGAGCCTCTTACGGGGGGCAGGGGCGCTGAAGCTTTCTTT.

V is TRBV7-2 and J is TRBJ2-1; 13 nucleotides agree with TRBD2. The J segment lost 8 bases and the V segment lost 4 bases, leaving 8 bases of the junction unmatched. The CDR3 length is 16 residues. CDR1 is SGHTA, CDR2 FQGNSA, per germline. DNA of the CDR3: TGTGCCAGCAGCTCCCGCCCGGGACTAGCGGGACATGAGCAGTTCTTC. It is translated as CASSSRPGLAGHEQFF.

The rearrangement uses TRBV5-6 and TRBJ2-7; a weak D match, TRBD1 (6 bases). The germline gives CDR1 SGHDT, CDR2 YYEEEE. The V end was cut by 1 base, the J end by 3 bases, with 11 bases between. The CDR3 runs 14 residues. Here the CDR3 reads CASSLLRQVYEQYF. CDR3 DNA sequence: TGTGCCAGCAGCTTGTTGCGACAGGTCTACGAGCAGTACTTC. The full variable domain, completed using reference TRBV5-6 and TRBJ2-7, is DAGVTQSPTHLIKTRGQQVTLRCSPKSGHDTVSWYQQALGQGPQFIFQYYEEEERQRGNFPDRFSGHQFPNYSSELNVNALLLGDSALYLCASSLLRQVYEQYFGPGTRLTVT.

This chain connects TRBV7-8 to TRBJ2-1; 10 nucleotides match TRBD2. Looked up from germline, CDR1 is SGHVS and CDR2 is FQNEAQ. V shed 2 bases, J shed 7 bases, and the junction held 8 bases outside the gene matches. The CDR3 extends over 16 amino acids. CDR3 sequence: CASSLSRTSGLNEQFF. The CDR3 region has the DNA TGTGCCAGCAGCTTATCCCGGACTAGCGGTCTTAATGAGCAGTTCTTC.

This clone has just one count. The chain joins TRBV19 to TRBJ1-5, with unresolved D. V lost 5 bases to trimming and J lost 7 bases, with 15 bases between them. Looked up from germline, CDR1 is LNHDA and CDR2 is SQIVND (reference sequence). This CDR3 contains 14 residues. CDR3 residues: CASSPDLPGQPQHF. CDR3 in DNA: TGTGCCAGTAGTCCCGACTTACCGGGGCAGCCCCAGCATTTT.

The CDR3 here is CASSVGAGRVTGELFF. The CDR3 bases are TGTGCCAGCAGCGTAGGGGCGGGGCGGGTCACCGGGGAGCTGTTTTTT. The chain links TRBV9 to TRBJ2-2, with a weak D call TRBD2 (6 bases). The CDR3 length is 16 residues. The germline gives CDR1 SGDLS, CDR2 YYNGEE. The V and J ends lost 0 bases and 4 bases respectively, with 13 bases between them.

The chain uses TRBV5-1 and TRBJ2-3, with D possibly TRBD2 on 5 matching bases. CDR3 length equals 16 residues. CDR1 and CDR2 (germline): SGHRS, YFSETQ. Trimming pared 4 bases from V and 6 bases from J, leaving 21 bases between. The CDR3 DNA follows: TGCGCCAGCAGCCCCTATCCGGCCGGGAATTACGATACGCAGTATTTT. This codes for CASSPYPAGNYDTQYF.

This rearrangement joins TRBV25-1 to TRBJ2-7; 13 nucleotides match TRBD2. The length of the CDR3 is 16 residues. Germline CDR1 MGHDK, CDR2 SYGVNS. V was pared by 6 bases and J by 5 bases, with 10 bases of the junction left unmatched. The CDR3 sequence is CASSPPGLAGAHEQYF. In DNA form, the CDR3 reads TGTGCCAGCAGCCCCCCCGGACTAGCGGGAGCCCACGAGCAGTACTTC.

The table lists this clone with a few counts. The V and J genes are TRBV4-1 and TRBJ1-4; weak D call: TRBD1 (6 bases). V dropped 3 bases and J dropped 6 bases, with 11 bases sitting between them. The CDR3 totals 14 residues. Looked up from germline, CDR1 is MGHRA and CDR2 is YSYEKL. The CDR3 here is CASSQAGQYEKLFF. CDR3 coding DNA: TGCGCCAGCAGCCAGGCAGGACAGTATGAAAAACTGTTTTTT.

The sample holds one count of this clone. V gene TRBV15 combines with J gene TRBJ2-3, with D possibly being TRBD1 (5 bases). Germline V gene lookup returns CDR1 LNHNV and CDR2 YYDKDF (reference sequence). The CDR3 loop spans 14 amino acids. Trimming shortened V by 0 bases and J by 4 bases, and 8 bases separated the two germline ends. The chain's CDR3 is CATSRDRGADTQYF. In DNA, the CDR3 is TGTGCCACCAGCAGAGATAGGGGCGCAGATACGCAGTATTTT.

The chain has TRBV5-1 and TRBJ1-4; tentative D call: TRBD1 (6 bases). Trimming removed 4 bases at V and 8 bases at J, with 21 bases between. CDR3 length: 16 amino acids. Germline CDR1 reads SGHRS; CDR2 reads YFSETQ. The CDR3 reads CASSDIRPQGREKLFF. CDR3 in DNA: TGCGCCAGCAGCGATATCCGGCCACAGGGTAGAGAAAAACTGTTTTTT.

The chain carries TRBV27 and TRBJ2-7, with a weak D call TRBD1 (5 bases). Germline V gene lookup returns CDR1 MNHEY and CDR2 SMNVEV (reference sequence). This CDR3 is 16 amino acids long. The V end was cut by 3 bases, the J end by 3 bases, with 18 bases between. The CDR3 is CASSLTARVGDYEQYF. In DNA form, the CDR3 reads TGTGCCAGCAGTTTGACGGCGAGAGTAGGGGACTACGAGCAGTACTTC.

This chain uses TRBV5-1 with TRBJ2-3; D remains ambiguous. Germline CDR1 is SGHRS and CDR2 is YFSETQ. This CDR3 spans 13 amino acids. V was cut by 5 bases and J by 0 bases, with 7 bases left in between. DNA for the CDR3: TGCGCCAGCAGGCTAGATAGCACAGATACGCAGTATTTT. The encoded protein is CASRLDSTDTQYF.

This clone appeared once. The chain recombines TRBV2 with TRBJ2-1; 9 bases align to TRBD2. Trimming cost V 7 bases and J 5 bases; bases outside gene matches: 9. In germline, CDR1 is SNHLY, CDR2 FYNNEI. The CDR3 contains 15 residues. The chain's CDR3 is CASNPRTSVNNEQFF. The DNA of the CDR3 is TGTGCCAGCAACCCGAGGACTAGCGTAAACAATGAGCAGTTCTTC.

This chain joins TRBV4-1 and TRBJ1-1; no reliable D call. The CDR3 runs to 12 residues. The V end was cut by 2 bases, the J end by 7 bases, with 8 bases between. The germline CDR1 and CDR2 sequences are MGHRA and YSYEKL. CDR3 residues: CASSQNRDEAFF. The CDR3 coding sequence is TGCGCCAGCAGCCAAAATAGAGATGAAGCTTTCTTT.

This clone appeared a few times. The chain has TRBV5-6 and TRBJ2-2; a weak D match, TRBD1 (6 bases). CDR3 length equals 15 residues. Germline CDR1 SGHDT, CDR2 YYEEEE. Between the trimmed V and J ends, which lost 4 bases and 1 base, there was a span of 11 bases. As DNA, the CDR3 is TGTGCCAGCAGCCTCTGGGGGCGGAACACCGGGGAGCTGTTTTTT. Translation gives CASSLWGRNTGELFF.

This clone was picked up a small number of times. The chain joins TRBV10-3 to TRBJ1-1, with 8 bases lining up with TRBD1. The CDR3 consists of 13 residues. The germline gives CDR1 ENHRY, CDR2 SYGVKD. The ends lost 8 bases at V and 1 base at J; junction bases unmatched: 3. The CDR3 DNA reads as TGTGCCATCTCGACAGGGGCGAACACTGAAGCTTTCTTT. It is translated as CAISTGANTEAFF.

The chain joins TRBV12-5 to TRBJ1-2, with TRBD1 matching 8 bases. CDR3 size: 13 residues. Germline V gene lookup returns CDR1 LGHNT and CDR2 FRNRAP. J lost 7 bases, V lost 3 bases, and 4 bases had no gene match. CDR3 DNA: TGTGCTAGTGGTTTTCAGGGGGCGGGTGGCTACACCTTC. Its protein is CASGFQGAGGYTF.